This TCR beta chain appears in the sequencing data of a study of blood T cell repertoires in COVID-19. About the study: Nucleic acid was either cDNA or gDNA, and it came from T cells, B-cell-depleted T cells, or PBMCs.

The CDR3 is 15 amino acids. Germline CDR1 reads SGHRS; CDR2 reads YFSETQ. V lost 4 bases and J lost 8; bases outside the gene matches: 9. Authors' analysis steps: Amplification from reference gene primers served as the basis for estimated nucleated cell counts. TCRdb keeps only in-frame clones here, not all; method: immunoSEQ multiplex PCR. From that table come the V and J calls and clone size; the DNA was used to work out D and trimming. The repertoire includes around 280,000 clones, just under 85% of them detected once, and around 4.2% sits in the top ten. The sequenced sample was peripheral blood. This receptor was obtained from a woman in her forties or fifties with active or convalescent COVID-19. The rearrangement uses TRBV5-1 and TRBJ2-1; 10 bases agree with TRBD2. This CDR3 is CASSQRTSGGHEQFF. Here the CDR3 DNA reads TGCGCCAGCAGCCAACGGACTAGCGGTGGCCATGAGCAGTTCTTC.